The rows below give T cell receptor beta chains drawn from one sample of a study of blood T cell repertoires in COVID-19. TCRdb keeps only in-frame clones here, not all; method: immunoSEQ multiplex PCR. Of roughly 98,000 clones listed, around 82% are singletons. Sequenced sample: peripheral blood. The receptor source for this set is an older man with active or convalescent COVID-19. The CDR3 runs from the conserved cysteine through the conserved F or W. D genes are given only for firm matches. The size field is filled for only some rows; it gives once, few, many or a size class.

abundance: .; j_gene: TRBJ2-7; d_gene: TRBD1; v_gene: TRBV7-9; CDR3aa: CASSRTGGIYEQYF; CDR3nt: TGTGCCAGCAGCAGGACAGGGGGCATCTACGAGCAGTACTTC
abundance: .; j_gene: TRBJ2-6; d_gene: .; v_gene: TRBV5-1; CDR3aa: CASSIQWISGANVLTF; CDR3nt: TGCGCCAGCAGCATACAGTGGATCTCTGGGGCCAACGTCCTGACTTTC
abundance: .; j_gene: TRBJ1-3; d_gene: .; v_gene: TRBV5-1; CDR3aa: CASSLDGAPGNTIYF; CDR3nt: TGCGCCAGCAGCTTGGATGGGGCGCCTGGAAACACCATATATTTT
abundance: few; j_gene: TRBJ2-2; d_gene: .; v_gene: TRBV7-3; CDR3aa: CASSFGAGELFF; CDR3nt: TGTGCCAGCAGCTTCGGGGCCGGGGAGCTGTTTTTT
abundance: .; j_gene: TRBJ2-2; d_gene: TRBD1; v_gene: TRBV2; CDR3aa: CASRPTGSATGELFF; CDR3nt: TGTGCCAGCAGGCCGACAGGGTCGGCCACCGGGGAGCTGTTTTTT
abundance: .; j_gene: TRBJ2-2; d_gene: TRBD1; v_gene: TRBV19; CDR3aa: CASLRGQDTGELFF; CDR3nt: TGTGCTAGCCTTAGGGGACAGGATACCGGGGAGCTGTTTTTT
abundance: .; j_gene: TRBJ1-3; d_gene: .; v_gene: TRBV5-8; CDR3aa: CASSFQISSGGNTIYF; CDR3nt: TGTGCCAGCAGCTTCCAAATCTCATCGGGAGGAAACACCATATATTTT
abundance: .; j_gene: TRBJ1-5; d_gene: .; v_gene: TRBV6-5; CDR3aa: CASRTPGQGNQPQHF; CDR3nt: TGTGCCAGCAGAACACCGGGACAAGGCAATCAGCCCCAGCATTTT
abundance: once; j_gene: TRBJ2-5; d_gene: .; v_gene: TRBV29-1; CDR3aa: CSVVDGETQYF; CDR3nt: TGCAGCGTTGTTGACGGGGAGACCCAGTACTTC
abundance: .; j_gene: TRBJ2-7; d_gene: TRBD2; v_gene: TRBV25-1; CDR3aa: CASSVAGSSYEQYF; CDR3nt: TGTGCCAGCAGTGTAGCGGGGTCCTCCTACGAGCAGTACTTC
abundance: .; j_gene: TRBJ2-1; d_gene: .; v_gene: TRBV28; CDR3aa: CASSDYRVSSYNEQFF; CDR3nt: TGTGCCAGCAGTGACTACAGGGTTAGCTCCTACAATGAGCAGTTCTTC
abundance: .; j_gene: TRBJ2-3; d_gene: .; v_gene: TRBV21-1; CDR3aa: CASSKALAGDRGLTDTQYF; CDR3nt: TGTGCCAGCAGCAAAGCGCTGGCGGGGGACAGGGGGCTAACAGATACGCAGTATTTT
abundance: .; j_gene: TRBJ1-6; d_gene: .; v_gene: TRBV7-9; CDR3aa: CASSFDRNSPLHF; CDR3nt: TGTGCCAGCAGCTTCGATCGGAATTCACCCCTCCACTTT
abundance: .; j_gene: TRBJ1-5; d_gene: .; v_gene: TRBV19; CDR3aa: CASSIREGALVKLGNQPQHF; CDR3nt: TGTGCCAGTAGTATAAGGGAAGGGGCGCTCGTTAAATTGGGCAATCAGCCCCAGCATTTT
abundance: .; j_gene: TRBJ2-3; d_gene: .; v_gene: TRBV19; CDR3aa: CASSSPGNTDTQYF; CDR3nt: TGTGCCAGTAGTTCCCCAGGGAACACAGATACGCAGTATTTT
abundance: .; j_gene: TRBJ1-1; d_gene: TRBD1; v_gene: TRBV7-9; CDR3aa: CASSLEGTGTNTEAFF; CDR3nt: TGTGCCAGCAGCTTAGAGGGGACAGGGACGAACACTGAAGCTTTCTTT
abundance: .; j_gene: TRBJ1-1; d_gene: TRBD1; v_gene: TRBV14; CDR3aa: CASSPRQGNTEAFF; CDR3nt: TGTGCCAGCAGCCCAAGACAGGGGAACACTGAAGCTTTCTTT
abundance: few; j_gene: TRBJ2-5; d_gene: TRBD1; v_gene: TRBV11-3; CDR3aa: CASSSQGIGRETQYF; CDR3nt: TGTGCCAGCAGCTCACAGGGGATTGGGAGAGAGACCCAGTACTTC
abundance: .; j_gene: TRBJ1-1; d_gene: TRBD1; v_gene: TRBV18; CDR3aa: CASSSGGITEAFF; CDR3nt: TGTGCCAGCTCATCAGGGGGCATTACTGAAGCTTTCTTT
abundance: .; j_gene: TRBJ1-6; d_gene: TRBD1; v_gene: TRBV27; CDR3aa: CASSPGQGGNSPLHF; CDR3nt: TGTGCCAGCAGTCCCGGACAGGGAGGGAATTCACCCCTCCACTTT
abundance: .; j_gene: TRBJ2-2; d_gene: .; v_gene: TRBV5-6; CDR3aa: CASSLSGFRGTGELFF; CDR3nt: TGTGCCAGCAGCTTGTCAGGGTTCAGGGGCACCGGGGAGCTGTTTTTT
abundance: .; j_gene: TRBJ2-7; d_gene: TRBD1; v_gene: TRBV11-2; CDR3aa: CASSPGQGVSEQYF; CDR3nt: TGTGCCAGCAGCCCCGGACAGGGGGTTAGTGAGCAGTACTTC
abundance: .; j_gene: TRBJ2-7; d_gene: TRBD1; v_gene: TRBV12-3/TRBV12-4; CDR3aa: CASSRQGAYEQYF; CDR3nt: TGTGCCAGCAGTAGACAGGGCGCCTACGAGCAGTACTTC
abundance: .; j_gene: TRBJ2-3; d_gene: TRBD2; v_gene: TRBV24-1; CDR3aa: CATSRGAGGTDTQYF; CDR3nt: TGTGCCACCAGTCGGGGAGCGGGGGGTACAGATACGCAGTATTTT
abundance: .; j_gene: TRBJ1-2; d_gene: .; v_gene: TRBV12-3/TRBV12-4; CDR3aa: CASSFEYNYGYTF; CDR3nt: TGTGCCAGCAGTTTTGAGTACAACTATGGCTACACCTTC
abundance: .; j_gene: TRBJ1-3; d_gene: .; v_gene: TRBV5-8; CDR3aa: CASSLGGRGNTIYF; CDR3nt: TGTGCCAGCAGCTTGGGAGGCCGGGGAAACACCATATATTTT
abundance: once; j_gene: TRBJ2-2; d_gene: .; v_gene: TRBV4-1; CDR3aa: CASSQVWGDTGELFF; CDR3nt: TGCGCCAGCAGCCAAGTTTGGGGGGACACCGGGGAGCTGTTTTTT
abundance: .; j_gene: TRBJ1-2; d_gene: TRBD1; v_gene: TRBV5-1; CDR3aa: CASSLVGPGGANGYTF; CDR3nt: TGCGCCAGCAGCTTGGTGGGGCCAGGGGGCGCGAATGGCTACACCTTC
abundance: .; j_gene: TRBJ1-1; d_gene: TRBD1; v_gene: TRBV5-6; CDR3aa: CASSSRDRGTEAFF; CDR3nt: TGTGCCAGCAGCTCCAGGGACAGGGGGACTGAAGCTTTCTTT
abundance: .; j_gene: TRBJ2-7; d_gene: .; v_gene: TRBV18; CDR3aa: CASSPAGFYEQYF; CDR3nt: TGTGCCAGCTCACCCGCAGGGTTCTACGAGCAGTACTTC
abundance: .; j_gene: TRBJ2-4; d_gene: .; v_gene: TRBV6-6; CDR3aa: CASRARWGASGNIQYF; CDR3nt: TGTGCCAGCAGGGCACGATGGGGCGCCTCTGGGAACATTCAGTACTTC
abundance: .; j_gene: TRBJ1-1; d_gene: TRBD1; v_gene: TRBV4-3; CDR3aa: CASSLGQGTEAFF; CDR3nt: TGCGCCAGCAGCCTAGGACAGGGCACTGAAGCTTTCTTT
abundance: .; j_gene: TRBJ2-1; d_gene: TRBD1; v_gene: TRBV27; CDR3aa: CASHPQGAYNEQFF; CDR3nt: TGTGCCAGCCATCCACAGGGGGCGTACAATGAGCAGTTCTTC
abundance: .; j_gene: TRBJ1-2; d_gene: .; v_gene: TRBV18; CDR3aa: CASSPARPGYGYTF; CDR3nt: TGTGCCAGCTCACCAGCCCGGCCGGGCTATGGCTACACCTTC
abundance: once; j_gene: TRBJ2-1; d_gene: TRBD2; v_gene: TRBV7-8; CDR3aa: CASSGRLAGGPGEQFF; CDR3nt: TGTGCCAGCAGCGGACGACTAGCGGGGGGTCCTGGTGAGCAGTTCTTC
abundance: .; j_gene: TRBJ2-7; d_gene: .; v_gene: TRBV5-1; CDR3aa: CASSLAQGYEQYF; CDR3nt: TGCGCCAGCAGCTTGGCACAGGGTTACGAGCAGTACTTC
abundance: .; j_gene: TRBJ2-1; d_gene: TRBD2; v_gene: TRBV7-7; CDR3aa: CASSLVAGGYNEQFF; CDR3nt: TGTGCTAGCAGCTTAGTAGCGGGGGGTTACAATGAGCAGTTCTTC
abundance: .; j_gene: TRBJ1-1; d_gene: .; v_gene: TRBV19; CDR3aa: CATQGPGNTEAFF; CDR3nt: TGTGCCACTCAAGGGCCGGGGAATACTGAAGCTTTCTTT
abundance: .; j_gene: TRBJ1-2; d_gene: .; v_gene: TRBV4-3; CDR3aa: CASSQERRALYGYTF; CDR3nt: TGCGCCAGCAGCCAAGAACGCAGGGCTCTCTATGGCTACACCTTC
abundance: .; j_gene: TRBJ1-2; d_gene: .; v_gene: TRBV5-6; CDR3aa: CASSVESNRYTF; CDR3nt: TGTGCCAGCAGCGTTGAGTCGAATCGCTACACCTTC
abundance: once; j_gene: TRBJ1-1; d_gene: .; v_gene: TRBV5-5; CDR3aa: CASSLVDLVFQKEAFF; CDR3nt: TGTGCCAGCAGCTTGGTAGATTTGGTATTCCAAAAAGAAGCTTTCTTT
abundance: .; j_gene: TRBJ1-2; d_gene: .; v_gene: TRBV28; CDR3aa: CASRRDLSWGYTF; CDR3nt: TGTGCCAGCCGGAGGGATCTCTCTTGGGGCTACACCTTC
abundance: .; j_gene: TRBJ1-4; d_gene: .; v_gene: TRBV5-1; CDR3aa: CASSLGQGVREKLFF; CDR3nt: TGCGCCAGCAGCTTGGGACAAGGGGTGAGGGAAAAACTGTTTTTT
abundance: .; j_gene: TRBJ2-1; d_gene: .; v_gene: TRBV27; CDR3aa: CASSLSGGAVYNEQFF; CDR3nt: TGTGCCAGCAGTTTATCTGGGGGGGCGGTTTACAATGAGCAGTTCTTC
abundance: once; j_gene: TRBJ1-4; d_gene: TRBD1; v_gene: TRBV7-8; CDR3aa: CASSLLRGRPNEKLFF; CDR3nt: TGTGCCAGCAGCTTACTCAGGGGGCGGCCTAATGAAAAACTGTTTTTT
abundance: .; j_gene: TRBJ2-7; d_gene: .; v_gene: TRBV27; CDR3aa: CASSLYRAIPYEQYF; CDR3nt: TGTGCCAGCAGTTTATACAGGGCCATCCCCTACGAGCAGTACTTC